This TCR beta chain was sequenced in a study of human T cells and chemical hapten exposure. Time point here: patch test 3, about 24 weeks after DPC sensitization. As to treatment: therapeutic diphenylcyclopropenone sensitization with weekly scalp DPC. RNA extraction used unfractionated whole blood as the source of total RNA. The table lists this clonotype with many counts. TCRdb used MiXCR to reprocess the RACE reads, holding one entry per CDR3 protein. Among over 35,000 distinct CDR3 sequences listed, more than 9.5% were seen once. The CDR3 has 15 amino acids. Trimming took off 1 base at V and 2 bases at J, with 13 bases between the two ends. Germline V gene sequence: CDR1 SGDLS, CDR2 YYNGEE.

Sequences were derived from whole blood, sampled in connection with sensitization to the hapten diphenylcyclopropenone (DPC). The chain couples TRBV9 to TRBJ2-7, with D tentatively TRBD2 (6 bases). This sequence was found in a woman aged 40 to 50 with alopecia areata. Some clones in this sample may be carry-over from other donors' samples. The CDR3 DNA sequence: TGTGCCAGCAGCGTAAGCGGCGGGACCGCCTACGAGCAGTACTTC. Residues: CASSVSGGTAYEQYF. Looking up the rest from reference TRBV9 and TRBJ2-7 gives the full variable domain: DSGVTQTPKHLITATGQRVTLRCSPRSGDLSVYWYQQSLDQGLQFLIQYYNGEERAKGNILERFSAQQFPDLHSELNLSSLELGDSALYFCASSVSGGTAYEQYFGPGTRLTVT.